The rows below give T cell receptor beta chains drawn from one sample of a study of persistence of HIV-infected CD4 T cells. No antigen has been identified for these receptors. Measured with immunoSEQ multiplex PCR; TCRdb has only the in-frame clones, and not every one. The sample has 50,000 or so clones; about 81% are singletons. Sequenced here: CD4+ T cells sorted from PBMCs after approximately 19-hour stimulation, sampled from a patient who received antiretroviral therapy. These receptors came from an adult man with HIV who was CMV-seropositive. Each CDR3 is given with its conserved first and last residue. A D gene is named only where the DNA matches it firmly. Clone size is shown for a subset of rows, as once, few, many or a class of expanded clone.

>-|TRBJ1-4|TRBV2|-
CASRYRESNEKLFF
TGTGCCAGCAGGTACAGGGAGTCTAATGAAAAACTGTTTTTT
>-|TRBJ2-1|TRBV10-3|TRBD1
CAISEPRTGISYNEQFF
TGTGCCATCAGTGAGCCCCGGACAGGGATATCCTACAATGAGCAGTTCTTC
>-|TRBJ2-1|TRBV27|TRBD2
CASSLYPGLAGVGYNEQFF
TGTGCCAGCAGTTTATACCCTGGACTAGCGGGAGTGGGCTACAATGAGCAGTTCTTC
>-|TRBJ1-1|TRBV5-5|-
CASSHGSYTEAFF
TGTGCCAGCAGCCACGGGAGTTACACTGAAGCTTTCTTT
>many|TRBJ1-2|TRBV6-5|-
CASKVLGNYGYTF
TGTGCCAGCAAGGTCTTGGGTAACTATGGCTACACCTTC
>once|TRBJ1-1|TRBV7-9|-
CASSLAGAGGQEAFF
TGTGCCAGCAGCTTAGCGGGAGCGGGGGGCCAAGAAGCTTTCTTT
>-|TRBJ1-2|TRBV2|-
CASSANGYTF
TGTGCCAGCAGTGCCAACGGCTACACCTTC
>-|TRBJ2-3|TRBV29-1|-
CSVGGTSWEDTQYF
TGCAGCGTTGGCGGGACATCATGGGAAGATACGCAGTATTTT
>once|TRBJ1-1|TRBV7-3|-
CASSSDGNTEAFF
TGTGCCAGCAGTTCGGACGGGAACACTGAAGCTTTCTTT
>-|TRBJ1-1|TRBV5-1|TRBD1
CASSPDRGGTEAFF
TGCGCCAGCAGTCCTGACAGGGGCGGCACTGAAGCTTTCTTT
>-|TRBJ1-2|TRBV28|-
CASSLLSKGYTF
TGTGCCAGCAGTTTATTGTCGAAGGGGTACACCTTC
>-|TRBJ2-1|TRBV5-8|-
CASTRYNEQFF
TGTGCCAGCACCCGTTACAATGAGCAGTTCTTC
>-|TRBJ1-5|TRBV7-2|-
CASSSRWGNQPQHF
TGTGCCAGCAGCTCGCGGTGGGGCAATCAGCCCCAGCATTTT
>-|TRBJ2-5|TRBV9|-
CASSVVGRVQETQYF
TGTGCCAGCAGCGTCGTTGGTCGGGTCCAAGAGACCCAGTACTTC
>-|TRBJ2-1|TRBV7-2|TRBD1
CASSSWTGGNEQFF
TGTGCCAGCAGCTCCTGGACAGGGGGCAATGAGCAGTTCTTC
>-|TRBJ1-2|TRBV15|-
CATSRDPVYGYTF
TGTGCCACCAGCAGAGATCCAGTGTATGGCTACACCTTC
>-|TRBJ1-1|TRBV2|TRBD1
CASSDGRGRDWNTEAFF
TGTGCCAGCAGTGATGGCAGGGGGCGCGACTGGAACACTGAAGCTTTCTTT
>-|TRBJ1-5|TRBV6-6|-
CASSYRGGQPQHF
TGTGCCAGCAGTTACCGGGGAGGGCAGCCCCAGCATTTT
>-|TRBJ1-2|TRBV29-1|-
CSVYKDLNYGYTF
TGCAGCGTCTATAAGGACCTTAACTATGGCTACACCTTC
>-|TRBJ2-5|TRBV10-3|TRBD1
CAISRGQGTETQYF
TGTGCCATCAGCCGAGGACAGGGGACGGAGACCCAGTACTTC
>-|TRBJ1-2|TRBV5-4|-
CASSLEDGYTF
TGTGCCAGCAGCTTGGAGGATGGCTACACCTTC
>-|TRBJ2-2|TRBV12-5|-
CASGPGLLDTGELFF
TGTGCTAGTGGTCCGGGACTCCTAGACACCGGGGAGCTGTTTTTT
>-|TRBJ1-2|TRBV6-1|-
CASSELFLSGYTF
TGTGCCAGCAGTGAACTGTTCCTCTCTGGCTACACCTTC
>-|TRBJ2-1|TRBV6-2/TRBV6-3|TRBD2
CASSYPAGGVKGEQFF
TGTGCCAGCAGTTACCCGGCGGGGGGGGTGAAGGGTGAGCAGTTCTTC
>-|TRBJ2-1|TRBV5-1|-
CASSSSGISRSYNEQFF
TGCGCCAGCAGCTCCTCCGGCATCTCCCGATCCTACAATGAGCAGTTCTTC
>-|TRBJ1-1|TRBV29-1|-
CSVEKERDTEAFF
TGCAGCGTTGAGAAGGAGAGGGACACTGAAGCTTTCTTT
>-|TRBJ1-2|TRBV7-9|-
CASSLGRTYGYTF
TGTGCCAGCAGCTTAGGTAGAACCTATGGCTACACCTTC
>-|TRBJ1-1|TRBV5-1|TRBD1
CASSGQGAYNTEAFF
TGCGCCAGCAGCGGACAGGGGGCTTATAACACTGAAGCTTTCTTT
>-|TRBJ2-7|TRBV5-6|-
CASSWDNAYEQYF
TGTGCCAGCAGCTGGGACAATGCCTACGAGCAGTACTTC
>few|TRBJ1-6|TRBV7-3|-
CASSLGGFESPLHF
TGTGCCAGCAGCTTGGGGGGTTTCGAGTCACCCCTCCACTTT